Listed below are T cell receptor beta chains from one sample, sequenced in a study of T-cell reconstitution after alpha-beta-depleted transplantation in children. TCRdb called the PCR reads again in MiXCR, with one record for every CDR3 protein. The table includes roughly 150,000 distinct CDR3 sequences, over 8.5% detected once. The sample consisted of PBMCs, taken before TCRalphabeta/CD19-depleted stem cell transplant. The receptors stem from a boy younger than 10 with acute myeloid leukemia, due to receive a stem cell transplant. CDR3s include the opening cysteine and the closing phenylalanine or tryptophan. D genes are given only for firm matches. Clone size is stated in some rows and not others, as once, few, many or a class when expanded.

>many|TRBJ2-1|TRBD2|TRBV6-1
CASSRRTSGSSEQFF
TGTGCCAGCAGCAGGCGGACTAGCGGATCGAGTGAGCAGTTCTTC
>many|TRBJ2-3|TRBD2|TRBV20-1
CSAIGGRSGTDTQYF
TGCAGTGCTATAGGCGGGAGGTCGGGCACAGATACGCAGTATTTT
>many|TRBJ2-5|.|TRBV20-1
CSARAGSGIQETQYF
TGCAGTGCTAGGGCGGGTAGCGGAATCCAAGAGACCCAGTACTTC
>many|TRBJ2-1|TRBD2|TRBV12-3/TRBV12-4
CASSILALAGGDEQFF
TGTGCCAGCAGCATCCTGGCTCTAGCGGGAGGCGATGAGCAGTTCTTC
>few|TRBJ2-2|.|TRBV6-5
CASSYYPGRNTGELFF
TGTGCCAGCAGTTACTACCCAGGACGGAACACCGGGGAGCTGTTTTTT
>many|TRBJ2-1|TRBD2|TRBV29-1
CSVPTSGRPGDEQFF
TGCAGCGTGCCGACTAGCGGGAGGCCTGGCGATGAGCAGTTCTTC
>many|TRBJ1-6|TRBD1|TRBV7-9
CASSSSDRDSPLHF
TGTGCCAGCAGCTCCTCGGACAGGGACTCACCCCTCCACTTT
>many|TRBJ1-1|.|TRBV15
CATSRENTVNTEAFF
TGTGCCACCAGCAGAGAGAACACAGTAAACACTGAAGCTTTCTTT
>many|TRBJ2-2|.|TRBV10-3
CAIKEGEGDTGELFF
TGTGCCATCAAGGAAGGCGAGGGCGACACCGGGGAGCTGTTTTTT
>many|TRBJ1-4|.|TRBV5-6
CASSTSGTTNEKLFF
TGTGCCAGCAGCACCTCCGGGACGACTAATGAAAAACTGTTTTTT
>many|TRBJ2-5|.|TRBV6-2/TRBV6-3
CASTLWPIETQETQYF
TGTGCCAGCACCCTATGGCCCATCGAGACGCAAGAGACCCAGTACTTC
>few|TRBJ2-5|.|TRBV7-8
CASSLGGAGTQYF
TGTGCCAGCAGCTTAGGCGGCGCTGGGACCCAGTACTTC
>many|TRBJ2-7|TRBD2|TRBV7-2
CASTLAGGGGEQYF
TGTGCCAGCACCCTAGCGGGAGGTGGCGGCGAGCAGTACTTC
>many|TRBJ1-4|TRBD1|TRBV7-2
CASSRNTGGTNEKLFF
TGTGCCAGCAGCAGAAATACAGGGGGCACTAATGAAAAACTGTTTTTT
>many|TRBJ2-7|TRBD1|TRBV5-1
CASSLAGGTMSYEQYF
TGCGCCAGCAGCTTGGCAGGGGGCACGATGTCCTACGAGCAGTACTTC
>many|TRBJ2-3|.|TRBV9
CASSVEGRGPDTQYF
TGTGCCAGCAGCGTAGAGGGCCGGGGGCCAGATACGCAGTATTTT
>many|TRBJ2-7|TRBD1|TRBV6-5
CASSSGQGYAYEQYF
TGTGCCAGCAGTTCTGGACAGGGTTATGCCTACGAGCAGTACTTC
>many|TRBJ2-1|TRBD2|TRBV6-1
CASSVTSGAYNEQFF
TGTGCCAGCAGTGTAACTAGCGGAGCCTACAATGAGCAGTTCTTC
>many|TRBJ2-2|TRBD2|TRBV5-1
CASTGLARNTGELFF
TGCGCCAGCACCGGACTAGCGAGGAACACCGGGGAGCTGTTTTTT
>many|TRBJ2-5|.|TRBV6-5
CASSYVTGGETQYF
TGTGCCAGCAGTTACGTGACCGGGGGAGAGACCCAGTACTTC
>many|TRBJ2-2|.|TRBV20-1
CSARDNAKTGELFF
TGCAGTGCTAGAGATAACGCTAAAACCGGGGAGCTGTTTTTT
>many|TRBJ1-6|.|TRBV20-1
CSARQGNSPLHF
TGCAGTGCTAGACAGGGCAATTCACCCCTCCACTTT
>many|TRBJ2-1|.|TRBV15
CATSVSPPRAVFF
TGTGCCACCAGCGTCAGCCCTCCTAGGGCGGTGTTCTTC
>many|TRBJ2-3|TRBD2|TRBV5-1
CASSFLTSGSTDTQYF
TGCGCCAGCAGCTTTTTAACTAGCGGGAGCACAGATACGCAGTATTTT
>many|TRBJ2-4|.|TRBV6-1
CAVSDVGAKNIQYF
TGTGCCGTCTCGGACGTAGGGGCCAAAAACATTCAGTACTTC
>many|TRBJ2-6|.|TRBV5-5
CASSVQGSGANVLTF
TGTGCCAGCTCCGTACAGGGATCTGGGGCCAACGTCCTGACTTTC
>many|TRBJ2-1|.|TRBV4-1
CASSPPGRSSYNEQFF
TGCGCCAGCAGCCCGCCCGGGAGAAGCTCCTACAATGAGCAGTTCTTC
>many|TRBJ2-2|.|TRBV10-3
CAARDPGGELFF
TGTGCCGCCCGGGACCCGGGAGGGGAGCTGTTTTTT
>many|TRBJ2-3|TRBD2|TRBV20-1
CSARSGGADTQYF
TGCAGTGCTAGAAGCGGGGGGGCCGATACGCAGTATTTT
>many|TRBJ1-2|.|TRBV9
CASSATTHLGGYTF
TGTGCCAGCAGCGCGACGACCCACTTAGGGGGCTACACCTTC
>many|TRBJ2-2|TRBD2|TRBV5-1
CASSTGLLNTGELFF
TGCGCCAGCAGCACGGGACTACTTAACACCGGGGAGCTGTTTTTT
>many|TRBJ2-5|TRBD2|TRBV7-2
CASSRGLAGGPGETQYF
TGTGCCAGCAGCCGAGGACTAGCGGGAGGGCCGGGGGAGACCCAGTACTTC
>many|TRBJ1-3|TRBD1|TRBV5-5
CASSLDRGAGNTIYF
TGTGCCAGCAGCTTGGACAGGGGCGCTGGAAACACCATATATTTT
>.|TRBJ2-7|.|TRBV28
CASSFGVSEQYF
TGTGCCAGCAGTTTTGGGGTTAGCGAGCAGTACTTC
>many|TRBJ2-2|TRBD2|TRBV7-8
CASSLVPLSGSRELFF
TGTGCCAGCAGCTTAGTCCCCCTTAGCGGGAGTAGGGAGCTGTTTTTT
>.|TRBJ2-3|.|TRBV2
CASRDYNTQYF
TGTGCCAGCAGAGACTACAATACGCAGTATTTT
>.|TRBJ2-7|.|TRBV6-5
CASSYLGASEYEQYF
TGTGCCAGCAGTTACTTGGGGGCTTCGGAATACGAGCAGTACTTC
>many|TRBJ1-1|.|TRBV5-1
CASSSNPGTPNTEAFF
TGCGCCAGCAGCTCAAACCCCGGGACACCGAACACTGAAGCTTTCTTT
>.|TRBJ2-1|.|TRBV14
CASSQKLQGPMGEQFF
TGTGCCAGCAGCCAAAAGTTGCAGGGCCCTATGGGGGAGCAGTTCTTC
>many|TRBJ2-1|TRBD1|TRBV7-3
CASSYGGQGYNEQFF
TGTGCCAGCAGCTACGGGGGACAGGGGTACAATGAGCAGTTCTTC
>many|TRBJ2-6|.|TRBV5-1
CASSLLLDRFYSGANVLTF
TGCGCCAGCAGCTTACTACTAGACAGGTTCTACTCTGGGGCCAACGTCCTGACTTTC
>many|TRBJ2-7|.|TRBV10-3
CAIRDHGAFEEQYF
TGTGCCATCCGGGACCATGGGGCATTCGAGGAGCAGTACTTC
>many|TRBJ2-1|.|TRBV5-6
CASSWDGRSNEQFF
TGTGCCAGCAGCTGGGACGGGCGGAGCAATGAGCAGTTCTTC
>many|TRBJ2-5|TRBD2|TRBV4-1
CASSQGTSGGYGETQYF
TGCGCCAGCAGCCAAGGGACTAGCGGGGGCTATGGCGAGACCCAGTACTTC
>.|TRBJ1-5|TRBD1|TRBV6-6
CASRRNRDSNQPQHF
TGTGCCAGCAGACGGAACCGGGACAGTAATCAGCCCCAGCATTTT
>many|TRBJ1-1|.|TRBV20-1
CSATRGTEAFF
TGCAGTGCTACGAGGGGCACTGAAGCTTTCTTT
>many|TRBJ1-1|.|TRBV20-1
CSASGRANTEAFF
TGCAGTGCTAGTGGCAGGGCCAACACTGAAGCTTTCTTT
>many|TRBJ2-5|.|TRBV4-1
CASSHLDPPSQYQETQYF
TGCGCCAGCAGCCACCTAGATCCCCCTAGTCAGTACCAAGAGACCCAGTACTTC